The present T cell receptor (beta chain) was sequenced within a study of blood T cell repertoires in COVID-19. Trimming shortened V by 4 bases and J by 9 bases, and 13 bases separated the two germline ends. The CDR3 length is 13 residues. TCRdb's copy holds only in-frame clones and misses some; the assay was immunoSEQ multiplex PCR. The sample lists 93,000 or so clones, about 87% seen once, with 10% to 15% in the top ten. The V call is TRBV12-3 or TRBV12-4, the J call TRBJ1-5; tentative D call: TRBD1 (6 bases). This receptor was obtained from a human donor in a cohort sampled during active or convalescent COVID-19. The specimen was peripheral blood. The CDR3 DNA follows: TGTGCCAGCAGTTCGACAGGCCAGAGGCCCCAGCATTTT. Translation gives CASSSTGQRPQHF.